By its share, the clone carrying this T cell receptor (beta chain) is medium-sized. What it recognizes is unknown. This entry belongs to a study of T cell repertoires in cytomegalovirus infection. One entry per CDR3 protein, called by TCRdb with MiXCR from the reads. The sample contains about 230,000 distinct CDR3 sequences, over 20% of which appear only once. V lost 3 bases and J 1 base, leaving 7 bases between the germline ends. The CDR3 runs to 13 residues. Broader study findings: Identification of carriers of CMV plus the relevant HLA was performed using cumulative public TCR beta family frequency.

The source is a human donor in good health (CMV status not recorded). Some clones in this sample may be carry-over from other donors' samples. The sequencing sample was made of CD8+ T cells from PBMCs. The rearrangement links TRBV12-3 or TRBV12-4 to TRBJ2-7; TRBD2 might be the D (6 bases). The CDR3 region is CASSFGGSYEQYF. The CDR3, as DNA: TGTGCCAGCAGTTTTGGGGGGTCCTACGAGCAGTACTTC.